This is a list of T cell receptor beta chains from one sample in a study of blood T cell repertoires in COVID-19. The data were produced by immunoSEQ multiplex PCR, yet TCRdb's version contains in-frame clones alone and is incomplete. Altogether under 140,000 clones are present, under 75% being singletons, with the ten largest covering under 10%. What was sequenced was peripheral blood. The source is a woman aged 60-70 years with acute or convalescent COVID-19. The CDR3 runs from the conserved cysteine through the conserved F or W. Each record gives: J gene, V gene, D gene, clone size, CDR3 protein, CDR3 DNA. A D gene is named only where the DNA matches it firmly. Some rows mark clone size as missing; the rest say once, few, many or name a class of expanded clone.

j_gene: TRBJ2-3
v_gene: TRBV3-1/TRBV3-2
d_gene: TRBD2
abundance: few
CDR3aa: CASSLSGGTDTQYF
CDR3nt: TGTGCCAGCAGCCTCAGCGGGGGGACAGATACGCAGTATTTT

j_gene: TRBJ1-2
v_gene: TRBV9
d_gene: .
abundance: .
CDR3aa: CASSVASDRTNYGYTF
CDR3nt: TGTGCCAGCAGCGTAGCTTCCGACAGGACTAACTATGGCTACACCTTC

j_gene: TRBJ1-2
v_gene: TRBV6-5
d_gene: .
abundance: .
CDR3aa: CASSPAGANYGYTF
CDR3nt: TGTGCCAGCAGCCCGGCGGGCGCTAACTATGGCTACACCTTC

j_gene: TRBJ1-4
v_gene: TRBV4-1
d_gene: TRBD1
abundance: few
CDR3aa: CASMDRGLDEKLFF
CDR3nt: TGCGCCAGCATGGACAGGGGGCTCGATGAAAAACTGTTTTTT

j_gene: TRBJ1-5
v_gene: TRBV10-3
d_gene: .
abundance: .
CDR3aa: CAISQGTNQPQHF
CDR3nt: TGTGCCATCAGTCAGGGAACGAATCAGCCCCAGCATTTT

j_gene: TRBJ1-3
v_gene: TRBV5-1
d_gene: .
abundance: .
CDR3aa: CASQSGLRGNTIYF
CDR3nt: TGCGCCAGCCAATCAGGGCTTCGAGGAAACACCATATATTTT

j_gene: TRBJ2-7
v_gene: TRBV12-3/TRBV12-4
d_gene: .
abundance: .
CDR3aa: CASSFGRGYEQYF
CDR3nt: TGTGCCAGCAGTTTCGGGCGGGGATACGAGCAGTACTTC

j_gene: TRBJ1-2
v_gene: TRBV7-8
d_gene: TRBD1
abundance: .
CDR3aa: CASSLKTGTGPYGYTF
CDR3nt: TGTGCCAGCAGCCTCAAAACCGGGACAGGACCCTATGGCTACACCTTC

j_gene: TRBJ2-1
v_gene: TRBV4-1
d_gene: TRBD1
abundance: .
CDR3aa: CASSGTGGSYNEQFF
CDR3nt: TGCGCCAGCAGTGGGACAGGGGGATCTTACAATGAGCAGTTCTTC

j_gene: TRBJ1-5
v_gene: TRBV10-3
d_gene: .
abundance: .
CDR3aa: CAINPVNQPQHF
CDR3nt: TGTGCCATCAACCCGGTGAATCAGCCCCAGCATTTT